The sequence of this T cell receptor (beta chain) was determined in a study of T cell responses to AZD1222 COVID-19 vaccine. Second doses at about 4 or about 12 weeks were pooled. This clone showed up just once. Its antigen remains unknown. Whole-study findings and limits: Only after the peak T cell response were repertoires sampled. Targets within unmutated variant regions were reportedly found for nearly half of spike-specific TCRs. In a largely white British group with more females than males, clonal diversity was possibly underestimated.

This CDR3 has 15 residues. Germline V gene lookup returns CDR1 SGHDT and CDR2 YYEEEE. Trimming took 5 bases from V and 1 from J, leaving 12 bases between them. The protocol was immunoSEQ multiplex PCR, while the TCRdb copy is restricted to in-frame clones and leaves out a portion. The sample shows about 42,000 clones, 75% to 90% of them seen only once. This sequence was found in an adult who received the AZD1222 COVID-19 vaccine. V gene TRBV5-6 combines with J gene TRBJ1-4, with D maybe TRBD1 (5 bases). The sample consisted of peripheral blood, taken 28 days after the second AZD1222 dose. The DNA of the CDR3 is TGTGCCAGCAGGGCTACAGGAGTAACTAATGAAAAACTGTTTTTT. Protein: CASRATGVTNEKLFF.